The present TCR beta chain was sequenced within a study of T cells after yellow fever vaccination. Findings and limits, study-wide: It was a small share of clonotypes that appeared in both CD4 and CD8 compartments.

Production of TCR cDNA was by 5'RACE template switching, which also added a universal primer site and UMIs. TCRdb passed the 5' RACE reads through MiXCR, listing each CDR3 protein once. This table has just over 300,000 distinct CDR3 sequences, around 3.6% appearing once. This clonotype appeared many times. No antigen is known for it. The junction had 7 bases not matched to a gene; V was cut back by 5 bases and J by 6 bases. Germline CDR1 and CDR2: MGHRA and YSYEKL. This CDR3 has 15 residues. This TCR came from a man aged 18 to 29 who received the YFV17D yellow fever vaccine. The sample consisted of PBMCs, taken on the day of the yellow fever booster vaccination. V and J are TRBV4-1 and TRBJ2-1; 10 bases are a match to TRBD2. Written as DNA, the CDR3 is TGCGCCAGCAGCGACCCCGGGACTAGCGTCAATGAGCAGTTCTTC. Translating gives CASSDPGTSVNEQFF.